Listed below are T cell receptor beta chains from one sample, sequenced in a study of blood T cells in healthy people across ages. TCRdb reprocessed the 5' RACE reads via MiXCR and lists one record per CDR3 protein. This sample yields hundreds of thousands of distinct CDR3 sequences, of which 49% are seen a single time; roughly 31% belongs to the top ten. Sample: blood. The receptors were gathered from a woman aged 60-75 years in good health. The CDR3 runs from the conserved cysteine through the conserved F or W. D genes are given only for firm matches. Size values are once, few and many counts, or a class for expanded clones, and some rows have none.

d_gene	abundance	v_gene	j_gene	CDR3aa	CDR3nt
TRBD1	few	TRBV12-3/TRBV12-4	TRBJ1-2	CASSSGQGSYGYTF	TGTGCCAGCAGCTCGGGACAGGGGTCCTATGGCTACACCTTC
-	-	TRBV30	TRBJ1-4	CAWSVPRVNEKLFF	TGTGCCTGGAGTGTACCCAGGGTGAATGAAAAACTGTTTTTT
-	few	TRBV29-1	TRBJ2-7	CSVDRPTSLEQYF	TGCAGCGTAGACAGGCCTACCTCCCTTGAGCAGTACTTC
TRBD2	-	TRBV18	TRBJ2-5	CASSFSGEETQYF	TGTGCCAGCTCATTTAGCGGGGAAGAGACCCAGTACTTC
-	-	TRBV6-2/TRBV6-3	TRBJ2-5	CASSQTQQETQYF	TGTGCCAGCAGTCAGACACAGCAAGAGACCCAGTACTTC
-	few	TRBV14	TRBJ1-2	CASSQGSYYGYTF	TGTGCCAGCAGCCAAGGATCTTATTATGGCTACACCTTC
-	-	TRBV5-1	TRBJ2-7	CASSLVPDSTYEQYF	TGCGCCAGCAGCTTGGTCCCAGACAGCACCTACGAGCAGTACTTC
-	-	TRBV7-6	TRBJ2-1	CASSLRRETYNEQFF	TGTGCCAGCAGCCTACGCAGGGAAACCTACAATGAGCAGTTCTTC
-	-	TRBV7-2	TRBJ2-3	CASSLSSKGGLPFFTDTQYF	TGTGCCAGCAGCTTAAGCTCCAAGGGGGGACTCCCTTTTTTCACAGATACGCAGTATTTT
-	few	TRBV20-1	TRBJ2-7	CSASGMPYEQYF	TGCAGTGCTAGCGGGATGCCCTACGAGCAGTACTTC
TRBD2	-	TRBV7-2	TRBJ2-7	CASSLGLSGNNEQYF	TGTGCCAGCAGCTTAGGCCTTAGCGGGAACAACGAGCAGTACTTC
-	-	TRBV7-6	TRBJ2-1	CASSFAGAGYNEQFF	TGTGCCAGCAGCTTCGCAGGGGCGGGCTACAATGAGCAGTTCTTC
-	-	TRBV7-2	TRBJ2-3	CASSLEGGYVADTQYF	TGTGCCAGCAGCTTAGAAGGCGGGTACGTCGCAGATACGCAGTATTTT
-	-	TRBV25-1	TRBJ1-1	CASSEGPEAFF	TGTGCCAGCAGTGAAGGGCCCGAAGCTTTCTTT
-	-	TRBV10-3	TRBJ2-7	CAIRPLGAEGPYEQYF	TGTGCCATCCGGCCGCTTGGGGCGGAAGGGCCCTACGAGCAGTACTTC
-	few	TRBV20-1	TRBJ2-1	CSARRTSYNEQFF	TGCAGTGCTAGAAGGACTTCTTACAATGAGCAGTTCTTC
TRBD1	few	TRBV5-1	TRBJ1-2	CASSLAGTDNYGYTF	TGCGCCAGCAGCTTGGCCGGGACAGATAACTATGGCTACACCTTC
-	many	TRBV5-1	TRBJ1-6	CASSLYGGRNGSPLHF	TGCGCCAGCAGCTTGTATGGTGGCAGGAACGGTTCACCCCTCCACTTT
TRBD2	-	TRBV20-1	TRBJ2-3	CSATGGGRSDTQYF	TGCAGTGCTACCGGTGGCGGGAGATCAGATACGCAGTATTTT
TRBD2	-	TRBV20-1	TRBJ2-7	CSARESSGRAHEQYF	TGCAGTGCTAGAGAATCTAGCGGGAGGGCTCACGAGCAGTACTTC
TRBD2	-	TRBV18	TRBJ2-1	CASSPASGVYNEQFF	TGTGCCAGCTCACCAGCCAGCGGGGTATACAATGAGCAGTTCTTC
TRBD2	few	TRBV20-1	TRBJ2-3	CSARDNSGSGNTQYF	TGCAGTGCTAGAGATAATAGCGGGAGCGGGAATACGCAGTATTTT
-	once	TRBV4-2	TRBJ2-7	CASSPRENEQYF	TGTGCCAGCAGCCCCCGGGAAAACGAGCAGTACTTC
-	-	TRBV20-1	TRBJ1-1	CSASDSPNTEAFF	TGCAGTGCATCGGACAGCCCGAACACTGAAGCTTTCTTT
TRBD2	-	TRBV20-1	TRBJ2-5	CSASSSGVETQYF	TGCAGTGCTAGTTCCAGCGGGGTAGAGACCCAGTACTTC
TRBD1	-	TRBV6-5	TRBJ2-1	CASSSMVRDSNNEQFF	TGTGCCAGCAGCTCGATGGTAAGGGACAGTAACAATGAGCAGTTCTTC
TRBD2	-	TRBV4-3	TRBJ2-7	CASSQGPGGGYEQYF	TGCGCCAGCAGCCAAGGTCCGGGAGGGGGCTACGAGCAGTACTTC
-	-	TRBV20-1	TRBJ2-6	CSARDTRGALSGANVLTF	TGCAGTGCTAGAGATACCAGGGGGGCCCTCTCTGGGGCCAACGTCCTGACTTTC
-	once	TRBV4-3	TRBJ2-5	CASSLGPGVLETQYF	TGCGCCAGCAGCCTCGGCCCCGGGGTACTGGAGACCCAGTACTTC
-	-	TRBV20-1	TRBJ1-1	CSALRRDTEAFF	TGCAGTGCACTTAGAAGAGACACCGAAGCTTTCTTT
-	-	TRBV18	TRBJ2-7	CASSPQTQAYEQYF	TGTGCCAGCTCACCACAGACACAAGCCTACGAGCAGTACTTC
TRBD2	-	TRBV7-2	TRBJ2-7	CASSPAGGHGNEQYF	TGTGCCAGCAGCCCCGCGGGAGGGCACGGTAATGAGCAGTACTTC